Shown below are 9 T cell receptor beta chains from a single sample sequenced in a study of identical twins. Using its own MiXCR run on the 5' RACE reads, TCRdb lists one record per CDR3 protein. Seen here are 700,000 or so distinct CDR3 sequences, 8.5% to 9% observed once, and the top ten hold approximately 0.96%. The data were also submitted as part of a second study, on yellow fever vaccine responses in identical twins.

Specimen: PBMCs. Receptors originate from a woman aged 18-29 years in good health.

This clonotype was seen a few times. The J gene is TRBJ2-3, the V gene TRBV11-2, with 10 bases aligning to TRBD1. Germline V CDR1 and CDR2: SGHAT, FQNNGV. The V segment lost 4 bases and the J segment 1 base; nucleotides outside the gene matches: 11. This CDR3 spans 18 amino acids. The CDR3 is CASSSLRPDRGRTDTQYF. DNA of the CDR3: TGTGCCAGCAGCTCCCTTAGACCTGACAGGGGGCGCACAGATACGCAGTATTTT.

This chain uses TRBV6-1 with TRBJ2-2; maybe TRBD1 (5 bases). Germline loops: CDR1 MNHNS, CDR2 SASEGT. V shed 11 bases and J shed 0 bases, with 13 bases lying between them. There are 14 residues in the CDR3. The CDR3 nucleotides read TGTGCCGGCGCTCGGACACCGAACACCGGGGAGCTGTTTTTT. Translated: CAGARTPNTGELFF.

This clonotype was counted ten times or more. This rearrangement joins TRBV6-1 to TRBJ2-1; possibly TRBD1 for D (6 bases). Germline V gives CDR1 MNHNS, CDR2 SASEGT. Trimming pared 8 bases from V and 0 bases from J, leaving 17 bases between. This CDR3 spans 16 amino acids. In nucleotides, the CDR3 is TGTGCCAGCCATACACTTAGGGACACCTCCTACAATGAGCAGTTCTTC. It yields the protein CASHTLRDTSYNEQFF.

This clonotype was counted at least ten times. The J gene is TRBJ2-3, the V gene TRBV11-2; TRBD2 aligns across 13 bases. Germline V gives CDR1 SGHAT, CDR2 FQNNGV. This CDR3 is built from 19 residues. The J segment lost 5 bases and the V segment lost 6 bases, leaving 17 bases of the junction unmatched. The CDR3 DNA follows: TGTGCCAGCAGTTCCGGGACTAGCGGGACTTCCAAAGGCGGAGATACGCAGTATTTT. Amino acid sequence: CASSSGTSGTSKGGDTQYF.

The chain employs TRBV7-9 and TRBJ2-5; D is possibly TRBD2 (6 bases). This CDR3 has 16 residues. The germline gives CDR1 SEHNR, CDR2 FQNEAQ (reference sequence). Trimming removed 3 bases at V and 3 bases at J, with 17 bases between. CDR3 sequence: CASSLSSAGGKETQYF. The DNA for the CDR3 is TGTGCCAGCAGCTTGTCCAGCGCAGGCGGGAAAGAGACCCAGTACTTC.

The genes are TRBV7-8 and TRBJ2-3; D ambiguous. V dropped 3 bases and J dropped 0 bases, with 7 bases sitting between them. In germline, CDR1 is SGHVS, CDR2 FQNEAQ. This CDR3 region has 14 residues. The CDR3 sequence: CASSFITSTDTQYF. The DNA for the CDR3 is TGTGCCAGCAGCTTCATTACTAGCACAGATACGCAGTATTTT.

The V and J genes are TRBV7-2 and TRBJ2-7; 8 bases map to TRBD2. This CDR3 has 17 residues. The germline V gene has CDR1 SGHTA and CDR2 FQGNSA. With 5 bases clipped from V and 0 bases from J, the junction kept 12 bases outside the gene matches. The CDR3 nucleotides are TGTGCCAGCAGCGCGCTAGCGGGCGCGTTGAGCTCCTACGAGCAGTACTTC. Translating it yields CASSALAGALSSYEQYF. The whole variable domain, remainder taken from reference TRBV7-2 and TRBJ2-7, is GAGVSQSPSNKVTEKGKDVELRCDPISGHTALYWYRQSLGQGLEFLIYFQGNSAPDKSGLPSDRFSAERTGGSVSTLTIQRTQQEDSAVYLCASSALAGALSSYEQYFGPGTRLTVT.

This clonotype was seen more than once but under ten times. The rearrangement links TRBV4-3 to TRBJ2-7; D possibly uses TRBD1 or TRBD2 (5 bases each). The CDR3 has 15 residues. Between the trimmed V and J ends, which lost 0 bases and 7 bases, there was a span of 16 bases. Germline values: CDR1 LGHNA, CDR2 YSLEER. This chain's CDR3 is CASSQDPRGAGEQYF. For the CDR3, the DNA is TGCGCCAGCAGCCAAGACCCGAGGGGTGCAGGGGAGCAGTACTTC.

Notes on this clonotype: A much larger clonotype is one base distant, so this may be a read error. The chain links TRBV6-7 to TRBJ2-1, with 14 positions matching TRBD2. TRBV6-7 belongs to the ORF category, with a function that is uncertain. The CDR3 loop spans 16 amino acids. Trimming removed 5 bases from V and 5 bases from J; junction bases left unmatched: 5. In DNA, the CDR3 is TGTGCCAGCAGTATACTGGGACTAGCGGGAGACAATGAGCAGTTCTTC. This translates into CASSILGLAGDNEQFF.